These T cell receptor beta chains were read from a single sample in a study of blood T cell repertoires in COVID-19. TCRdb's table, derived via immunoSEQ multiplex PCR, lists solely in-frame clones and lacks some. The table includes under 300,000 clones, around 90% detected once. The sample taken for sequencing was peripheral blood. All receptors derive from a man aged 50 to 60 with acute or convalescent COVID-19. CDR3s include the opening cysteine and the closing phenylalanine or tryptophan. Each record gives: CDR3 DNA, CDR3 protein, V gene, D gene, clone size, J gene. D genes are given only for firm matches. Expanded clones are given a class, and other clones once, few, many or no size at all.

TGTGCCAGCAGCAAAAACCGGCGGAGGGACTACGAGCAGTACTTC | CASSKNRRRDYEQYF | TRBV21-1 | . | . | TRBJ2-7
TGTGCCTGGGCCCTCAGGACTTTCACCGGGGAGCTGTTTTTT | CAWALRTFTGELFF | TRBV30 | . | . | TRBJ2-2
TGTGCCAGCAGCTTAGGAGGGGCCTCTAACTATGGCTACACCTTC | CASSLGGASNYGYTF | TRBV13 | . | . | TRBJ1-2
TGTGCCAGCAGCCAAGGAGCCGGCAGGGGCCCAGATACGCAGTATTTT | CASSQGAGRGPDTQYF | TRBV14 | . | . | TRBJ2-3
TGTGCCATCAGTGACCCCCCTCAAGCGAACACTGAAGCTTTCTTT | CAISDPPQANTEAFF | TRBV10-3 | . | . | TRBJ1-1
TGTGCCAGCAGCCAAGTTGGTGGACAGGGTAGTTCACCCCTCCACTTT | CASSQVGGQGSSPLHF | TRBV4-2 | TRBD1 | . | TRBJ1-6
TGTGCCAGCAGTTACTCGGAACCCGGGACAGGGGTTTTCTTC | CASSYSEPGTGVFF | TRBV6-5 | TRBD1 | . | TRBJ2-1
TGTGCCAGCAGTGAATTTACAGGGAGTATAGATACGCAGTATTTT | CASSEFTGSIDTQYF | TRBV6-1 | . | . | TRBJ2-3
TGCGCCAGCAGCCACCTCAACACCGGGGAGCTGTTTTTT | CASSHLNTGELFF | TRBV4-1 | . | . | TRBJ2-2
TGTGCCAGCAGAATACTAAGGCTGAGCACAGATACGCAGTATTTT | CASRILRLSTDTQYF | TRBV6-5 | . | . | TRBJ2-3
TGTGCCAGCAGCCGGGACTTATCAAACTATGGCTACACCTTC | CASSRDLSNYGYTF | TRBV7-9 | . | . | TRBJ1-2
TGTGCCTGGAGTGCTGGGGACACCTACAATGAGCAGTTCTTC | CAWSAGDTYNEQFF | TRBV30 | . | . | TRBJ2-1
TGCGCCAGCAGTGAGTGGATAGCGGGGGGGAGTGAGCAGTTCTTC | CASSEWIAGGSEQFF | TRBV10-1 | TRBD2 | . | TRBJ2-1
TGTGCCAGCAGCTACTATACCGGGGGAAATCAGCCCCAGCATTTT | CASSYYTGGNQPQHF | TRBV5-5 | . | . | TRBJ1-5
TGTGCCAGCAGCTTTGGCGGGGGTCGTGCAGAGACCCAGTACTTC | CASSFGGGRAETQYF | TRBV5-5 | TRBD2 | . | TRBJ2-5
TGCGCCAGCAGCTTGGAGAGCTCTGGAAACACCATATATTTT | CASSLESSGNTIYF | TRBV5-1 | . | . | TRBJ1-3
TGTGCCAGCAGCCCCAGGGGGGCGGGACTCCGATTTGATACGCAGTATTTT | CASSPRGAGLRFDTQYF | TRBV11-2 | . | . | TRBJ2-3
TGTGCCTGGACAGGGATCCCAAACATTCAGTACTTC | CAWTGIPNIQYF | TRBV30 | . | . | TRBJ2-4
TGTGCCTGGAGTGGTGATAGGGGGCGATACGAGCAGTACTTC | CAWSGDRGRYEQYF | TRBV30 | TRBD1 | . | TRBJ2-7
TGTGCCTGGGGGACCGGACAGGGGGCTTACGAGCAGTACTTC | CAWGTGQGAYEQYF | TRBV30 | TRBD1 | once | TRBJ2-7
TGTGCCACCACCGACCGGGGGGAACGAGAGACCCAGTACTTC | CATTDRGERETQYF | TRBV15 | TRBD2 | many | TRBJ2-5
TGTGCCAGCAGACAGGGGAGGAACTATGGCTACACCTTC | CASRQGRNYGYTF | TRBV6-6 | TRBD1 | . | TRBJ1-2
TGTGCCAGCAGTTTAGCGGGCAGCTATGGCTACACCTTC | CASSLAGSYGYTF | TRBV12-3/TRBV12-4 | . | . | TRBJ1-2
TGTGCCAGCAGTTTTGGAGCCCCGCCGACCGGGGAGCTGTTTTTT | CASSFGAPPTGELFF | TRBV27 | . | . | TRBJ2-2
TGTGCTAGTGCCCTGCCCGGGACAGCTAGAAGGGACGAGCAGTACTTC | CASALPGTARRDEQYF | TRBV12-5 | TRBD1 | . | TRBJ2-7
TGTGCCAGCACCTCACAGGGGGGATACAATGAGCAGTTCTTC | CASTSQGGYNEQFF | TRBV16 | TRBD1 | . | TRBJ2-1
TGTGCCAGTAGGACCCTAGCGGGGGGAGGAGAGCAGTTCTTC | CASRTLAGGGEQFF | TRBV19 | TRBD2 | . | TRBJ2-1
TGTGCCAGCTCACCGGACAGGGGGAGAGACACTGAAGCTTTCTTT | CASSPDRGRDTEAFF | TRBV18 | TRBD1 | . | TRBJ1-1
TGTGCCAGCTCACCCGGCAGGGGGCCTGGCTACACCTTC | CASSPGRGPGYTF | TRBV18 | TRBD1 | once | TRBJ1-2
TGTGCCAGCAGCGATCAGGGGTGGGGGACTGAAGCTTTCTTT | CASSDQGWGTEAFF | TRBV11-2 | . | . | TRBJ1-1
TGTGCCAGCAGCTTGGCGGGGGTTTTGGGCGAGACCCAGTACTTC | CASSLAGVLGETQYF | TRBV5-8 | . | . | TRBJ2-5
TGCGCCAGCAGCCAAGATTGGCCGAACACTGAAGCTTTCTTT | CASSQDWPNTEAFF | TRBV4-1 | . | few | TRBJ1-1
TGTGCCAGCAGCAAACCGGGACAGTCCTATGGCTACACCTTC | CASSKPGQSYGYTF | TRBV11-2 | TRBD1 | . | TRBJ1-2
TGTGCCATCAGTGTGGGGACAGGGAATCAGCCCCAGCATTTT | CAISVGTGNQPQHF | TRBV10-3 | TRBD1 | . | TRBJ1-5
TGTGCCAGCAGTGACTCGGTTAGGAGTTTCCTATCTGGAAACACCATATATTTT | CASSDSVRSFLSGNTIYF | TRBV6-4 | . | . | TRBJ1-3
TGTGCCAGCAGCTTAGGCGGCGGGGGTTCACCCCTCCACTTT | CASSLGGGGSPLHF | TRBV7-9 | . | . | TRBJ1-6
TGTGCCAGCAAAGGGGAGGGGAGTTCACCCCTCCACTTT | CASKGEGSSPLHF | TRBV2 | . | few | TRBJ1-6
TGTGCCAGCTCCGCCGGAGGGGCCGGGGAGCAGTTCTTC | CASSAGGAGEQFF | TRBV6-6 | . | . | TRBJ2-1
TGTGCCAGCAGGCGGCGGGGATTCCAAGAGACCCAGTACTTC | CASRRRGFQETQYF | TRBV13 | . | . | TRBJ2-5
TGCGCCAGCAGCCCCACCGGACTGAACGAGCAGTACTTC | CASSPTGLNEQYF | TRBV5-1 | . | . | TRBJ2-7
TGTGCCAGCTCCCCGGGGACAGGTGCTAATTCACCCCTCCACTTT | CASSPGTGANSPLHF | TRBV18 | TRBD1 | . | TRBJ1-6
TGTGCCAGCAGCCAAGGGACAGGGTCCGAGCAGTACTTC | CASSQGTGSEQYF | TRBV3-1/TRBV3-2 | TRBD1 | . | TRBJ2-7
TGTGCCAGCAGCTTAACGCCAGGGGCGAGGGAGCAGTACTTC | CASSLTPGAREQYF | TRBV7-3 | . | . | TRBJ2-7
TGTGCCAGCAGCCCCCGGGGTTATTCACCCCTCCACTTT | CASSPRGYSPLHF | TRBV14 | . | . | TRBJ1-6
TGTGCCTGGAGCCGCCAACAGGGACGGGGCTACGAGCAGTACTTC | CAWSRQQGRGYEQYF | TRBV30 | . | . | TRBJ2-7
TGTGCCAGCAGCCAACCTAACACCGGGGAGCTGTTTTTT | CASSQPNTGELFF | TRBV3-1/TRBV3-2 | . | . | TRBJ2-2
TGTGCCAGCAGCCCGACCGGGACAGGGTACTACGAGCAGTACTTC | CASSPTGTGYYEQYF | TRBV9 | TRBD1 | . | TRBJ2-7
TGTGCCTGGGACCGGGGGAGGGGGGAGACCCAGTACTTC | CAWDRGRGETQYF | TRBV30 | . | once | TRBJ2-5
TGTGCCAGCAGTCCAGGGGCGGGGGACTATGGCTACACCTTC | CASSPGAGDYGYTF | TRBV3-1/TRBV3-2 | . | . | TRBJ1-2
TGTGCCAGCAGCCTTCAAGGTCCCACAGGGGCGAATTCACCCCTCCACTTT | CASSLQGPTGANSPLHF | TRBV7-3 | TRBD1 | . | TRBJ1-6
TGCGCCAGCAGTGAAGGAGGGGAGTGGGATACGCAGTATTTT | CASSEGGEWDTQYF | TRBV10-1 | . | . | TRBJ2-3
TGTGCCAGCAGCTTAGGCCTCGGGGAGGATTCTAATGAAAAACTGTTTTTT | CASSLGLGEDSNEKLFF | TRBV13 | . | . | TRBJ1-4
TGTGCCAGCAGTGGGGGGCTGTTGGCCCCCGCAGATACGCAGTATTTT | CASSGGLLAPADTQYF | TRBV6-1 | . | . | TRBJ2-3
TGTGCCAGCATCGACACGTACGAGTACAGGACTGAAGCTTTCTTT | CASIDTYEYRTEAFF | TRBV2 | . | few | TRBJ1-1
TGTGCCAGCCGAGCCGGGGGTAAACAGTACTTC | CASRAGGKQYF | TRBV12-3/TRBV12-4 | . | . | TRBJ2-7